This T cell receptor (beta chain) is drawn from a study of T cells after somatic rescue of genetic block. Sequencing used immunoSEQ multiplex PCR; TCRdb keeps in-frame clones, though not all of them. Among 80,000 to 90,000 clones listed, about 90% were seen once. The V segment lost 4 bases and the J segment 5 bases; nucleotides outside the gene matches: 4. Germline CDR1 PRHDT, CDR2 FYEKMQ (reference sequence). This CDR3 comprises 14 residues. The chain employs TRBV13 and TRBJ2-3, with 9 bases identical to TRBD1. This TCR was recovered from a young woman. The sample consisted of peripheral blood mononuclear cells (PBMCs). Written as DNA, the CDR3 is TGTGCCAGCAGCTCCCGACAGGGGGTAGATACGCAGTATTTT. It specifies CASSSRQGVDTQYF.